What follows are 15 T cell receptor beta chains derived from one specimen sequenced in a study of vaccination effects on CD4 cells after COVID-19. Antigen-specific CD4+ T cells were expanded with viral peptide pools in the ViraFEST assay before sequencing. Following a roughly 11-day culture, CD4+ T cells were purified. Having tested negative for nucleocapsid antibodies, the vaccine recipients showed no prior SARS-CoV-2 infection. Their recognized antigens are unknown. The data were produced by immunoSEQ multiplex PCR, yet TCRdb's version contains in-frame clones alone and is incomplete. The sample shows about 41,000 clones, 77% of them seen only once. The specimen was CD4+ T cells from PBMCs cultured with HCoV-NL63 spike peptides, collected before COVID-19 vaccination. These receptors were obtained from a human donor who received a COVID-19 vaccine.

This chain joins TRBV5-4 and TRBJ2-5; 10 nucleotides match TRBD2. The CDR3 has 15 residues. The trim removed 0 bases at V and 6 bases at J, leaving 5 bases unmatched. Germline V CDR1 and CDR2: SGHNT, YYREEE (reference sequence). The CDR3 sequence is CASSLGAGGKKTQYF. In DNA, the CDR3 is TGTGCCAGCAGCTTGGGAGCGGGGGGGAAAAAGACCCAGTACTTC.

V is TRBV15 and J is TRBJ2-4; possible D gene TRBD1, 6 bases. V was cut by 3 bases and J by 3 bases, with 18 bases left in between. Germline V gives CDR1 LNHNV, CDR2 YYDKDF (reference sequence). The CDR3 is 17 residues long. CDR3 in amino acids: CATSRGALNEGKNIQYF. In nucleotides, the CDR3 is TGTGCCACCAGCAGGGGGGCCCTAAACGAGGGCAAAAACATTCAGTACTTC.

The rearrangement links TRBV2 to TRBJ2-5; 7 bases agree with TRBD1. This CDR3 contains 13 residues. Germline trimming cut 6 bases from V and 2 bases from J; bases unmatched to any gene: 3. Germline CDR1 is SNHLY and CDR2 is FYNNEI. CDR3 sequence reads: CASSRGQQETQYF. Here the CDR3 DNA reads TGTGCCAGCAGCCGGGGACAGCAAGAGACCCAGTACTTC. Full variable domain (rest looked up from reference TRBV2 and TRBJ2-5): EPEVTQTPSHQVTQMGQEVILRCVPISNHLYFYWYRQILGQKVEFLVSFYNNEISEKSEIFDDQFSVERPDGSNFTLKIRSTKLEDSAMYFCASSRGQQETQYFGPGTRLLVL.

The chain recombines TRBV18 with TRBJ1-1, with 7 bases that match TRBD1. CDR3 size: 15 residues. V lost 1 base to trimming and J lost 3 bases; unmatched junction nucleotides: 5. Germline assignment: CDR1 KGHSH and CDR2 LQKENI. As DNA, the CDR3 is TGTGCCAGCTCACCACGGGACAGCGCATACACTGAAGCTTTCTTT. This sequence encodes CASSPRDSAYTEAFF.

This clone was observed a single time. The junction does not match germline at one end; this may be a read error. The gene calls are TRBV30 and TRBJ2-3; 8 bases are a match to TRBD2. The CDR3 runs to 14 residues. Germline lookup yields CDR1 GTSNPN and CDR2 SVGIG (reference sequence). CDR3 coding DNA: TGTGCCTGGCGTGTAGCGGGGAGCACAGATACGCAGTATTTT. This codes for CAWRVAGSTDTQYF.

The chain recombines TRBV6-6 with TRBJ1-3; 10 nucleotides match TRBD1. CDR3 size: 14 residues. V gave up 7 bases and J gave up 2 bases; unmatched junction bases: 2. The germline CDR1 and CDR2 sequences are MNHNY and SVGAGI (reference sequence). Here the CDR3 reads CASNDRGPGNTIYF. DNA of the CDR3: TGTGCCAGCAATGACAGGGGGCCTGGAAACACCATATATTTT.

The chain joins TRBV2 to TRBJ2-2; D unresolved. Germline assignment: CDR1 SNHLY and CDR2 FYNNEI. This CDR3 comprises 15 residues. The V and J ends lost 6 bases and 4 bases respectively, with 15 bases between them. The DNA of the CDR3 is TGTGCCAGCAGGGGGATAATAGCAGGCACCGGGGAGCTGTTTTTT. It encodes CASRGIIAGTGELFF.

The rearrangement uses TRBV27 and TRBJ2-5, with D possibly being TRBD2 (5 bases). Per the germline V gene, CDR1 is MNHEY and CDR2 is SMNVEV (reference sequence). There are 14 residues in the CDR3. V lost 5 bases and J 4 bases, leaving 14 bases between the germline ends. CDR3 DNA sequence: TGTGCCAGCAGTCCCTCGAGTGGAGGAGAGACCCAGTACTTC. This encodes CASSPSSGGETQYF.

This clone has a single count. The rearrangement uses TRBV5-6 and TRBJ2-7; 7 nucleotides match TRBD1. J gave up 4 bases and V 3 bases, and 10 bases lay outside the gene matches. The germline gives CDR1 SGHDT, CDR2 YYEEEE. There are 15 residues in the CDR3. The CDR3 spells CASSSFDRVRYEQYV. The CDR3 nucleotides are TGTGCCAGCAGCTCCTTCGACAGGGTGAGGTACGAGCAGTACGTC.

This chain uses TRBV5-1 with TRBJ2-2; D is unclear. CDR1 is SGHRS and CDR2 is YFSETQ in the germline V gene. The germline V and J ends were trimmed by 4 bases and 7 bases, with 14 bases remaining between them. The CDR3 runs to 14 residues. The CDR3 protein is CASSVRDTDGELFF. DNA for the CDR3: TGCGCCAGCAGCGTACGAGACACCGACGGGGAGCTGTTTTTT. Using reference TRBV5-1 and TRBJ2-2 for the parts outside the CDR3, the full variable domain is KAGVTQTPRYLIKTRGQQVTLSCSPISGHRSVSWYQQTPGQGLQFLFEYFSETQRNKGNFPGRFSGRQFSNSRSEMNVSTLELGDSALYLCASSVRDTDGELFFGEGSRLTVL.

The chain is built from TRBV6-1 and TRBJ2-1, with 11 bases fitting TRBD1. This CDR3 has 15 amino acids. V trimming: 2 bases; J trimming: 9 bases; junction bases outside the gene matches: 6. Germline CDR1 is MNHNS and CDR2 is SASEGT. The CDR3 coding sequence is TGTGCCAGCAGTGAACTCGGACAGGGGGCGGGTGAGCAGTTCTTC. Translated: CASSELGQGAGEQFF.

V is TRBV2 and J is TRBJ2-1; 8 nucleotides match TRBD1. Losses at the gene ends were 7 bases for V and 4 bases for J; bases not matched to a gene: 9. CDR1 is SNHLY and CDR2 is FYNNEI in the germline V gene. This CDR3 spans 15 amino acids. The CDR3 sequence is CASTRTGIIYNEQFF. In DNA, the CDR3 is TGTGCCAGCACCCGGACAGGGATAATATACAATGAGCAGTTCTTC.

This CDR3 reads CATRARSLTTNEKLFF. DNA of the CDR3: TGTGCCACCAGGGCCCGTTCCCTAACAACTAATGAAAAACTGTTTTTT. This sequence joins TRBV19 and TRBJ1-4, with D possibly matching TRBD1 (5 bases). Germline CDR1 LNHDA, CDR2 SQIVND (reference sequence). Deletions cut 10 bases from V and 0 bases from J, with 18 bases between. The CDR3 covers 16 residues.

The CDR3 nucleotides read TGCGCCAGCAGCCCCCATGGGTGGCAGGGGGCGAATACGCAGTATTTT. Amino acids: CASSPHGWQGANTQYF. This sequence joins TRBV5-1 and TRBJ2-3; 8 bases map to TRBD1. The length of the CDR3 is 16 residues. Per the germline V gene, CDR1 is SGHRS and CDR2 is YFSETQ. Germline trimming cut 4 bases from V and 7 bases from J; bases unmatched to any gene: 14.

J is TRBJ2-5 and V is TRBV4-3, with 10 bases matching TRBD1. The ends lost 1 base at V and 4 bases at J; junction bases unmatched: 0. The CDR3 has 14 amino acids. From germline, CDR1 is LGHNA and CDR2 YSLEER. The CDR3 loop is CASSQGTGGETQYF. CDR3 nucleotide sequence: TGCGCCAGCAGCCAAGGGACAGGGGGAGAGACCCAGTACTTC.